This note documents a single TCR beta chain sequence. Antigen: not known. The data belong to a study of T cell responses to AZD1222 COVID-19 vaccine. Study-level results: Epitopes outside B.1.351 and B.1.1.7 mutated regions reportedly drew nearly half of spike TCRs.

The germline V and J ends were trimmed by 8 bases and 2 bases, with 6 bases remaining between them. The CDR3 extends over 11 amino acids. Germline V gene data show CDR1 as SGHTA and CDR2 as FQGTGA. Pooling of second doses given at about 4 or about 12 weeks was done. Data came from immunoSEQ multiplex PCR; TCRdb stores just in-frame clones and leaves some out. The data hold about 130,000 clones, with approximately 90% observed a single time. V gene TRBV7-3 combines with J gene TRBJ1-2; tentative D call: TRBD1 (5 bases). This material consisted of peripheral blood, taken 28 days after the second AZD1222 dose. This clonotype was obtained from an adult who received the AZD1222 COVID-19 vaccine. This CDR3 reads CASGDNYGYTF. CDR3 bases: TGTGCCAGCGGGGACAACTATGGCTACACCTTC. Variable domain in full (rest from reference TRBV7-3 and TRBJ1-2): GAGVSQTPSNKVTEKGKYVELRCDPISGHTALYWYRQSLGQGPEFLIYFQGTGAADDSGLPNDRFFAVRPEGSVSTLKIQRTERGDSAVYLCASGDNYGYTFGSGTRLTVV.